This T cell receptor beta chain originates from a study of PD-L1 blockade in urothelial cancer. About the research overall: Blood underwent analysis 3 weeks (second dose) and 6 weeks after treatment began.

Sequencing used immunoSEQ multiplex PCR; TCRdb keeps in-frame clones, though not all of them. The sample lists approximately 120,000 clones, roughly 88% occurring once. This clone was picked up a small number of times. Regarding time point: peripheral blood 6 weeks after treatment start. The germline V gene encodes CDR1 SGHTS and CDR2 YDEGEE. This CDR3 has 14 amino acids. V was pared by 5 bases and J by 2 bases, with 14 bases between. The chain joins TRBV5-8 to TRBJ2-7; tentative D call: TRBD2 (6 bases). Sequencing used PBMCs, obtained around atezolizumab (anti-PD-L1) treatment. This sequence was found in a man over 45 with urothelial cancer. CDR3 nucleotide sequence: TGTGCCAGCAGACCCAGGCGGGGAGCCTACGAGCAGTACTTC. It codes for CASRPRRGAYEQYF.